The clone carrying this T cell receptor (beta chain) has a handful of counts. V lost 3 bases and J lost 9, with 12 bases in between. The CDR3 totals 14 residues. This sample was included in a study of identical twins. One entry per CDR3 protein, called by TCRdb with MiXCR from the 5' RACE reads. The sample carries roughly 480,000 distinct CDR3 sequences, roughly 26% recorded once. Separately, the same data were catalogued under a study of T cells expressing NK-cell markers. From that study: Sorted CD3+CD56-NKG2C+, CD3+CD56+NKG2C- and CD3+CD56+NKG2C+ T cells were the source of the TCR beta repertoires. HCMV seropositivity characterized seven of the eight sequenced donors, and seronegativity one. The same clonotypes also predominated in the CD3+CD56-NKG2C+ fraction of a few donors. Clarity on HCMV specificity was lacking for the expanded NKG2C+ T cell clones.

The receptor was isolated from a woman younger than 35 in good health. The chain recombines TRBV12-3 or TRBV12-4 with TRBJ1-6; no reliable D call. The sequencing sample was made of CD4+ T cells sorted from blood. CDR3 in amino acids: CASSFTADGSPLHF. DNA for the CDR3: TGTGCCAGCAGTTTTACGGCCGATGGTTCACCCCTCCACTTT.